This TCR beta chain is drawn from a study of blood T cells in healthy people across ages. The study's findings and limits: While age rose, TCR beta diversity per million T cells dropped in a roughly linear way.

The study recruited healthy Caucasian donors from Russia who were aged about 6 to 90. Each of the donors had 9 to 10 milliliters of peripheral blood drawn into EDTA-treated Vacutainer tubes. Comment on this clonotype: Antigen unknown. Relative to the germline gene, one junction end is altered; a read error may explain this.

Alongside a J-beta primer mix, a sample-barcoded 5' primer served in a second PCR lasting roughly 6 to 12 cycles. Tags on each cDNA molecule came from a template-switch adaptor with 12 random nucleotides. TCRdb reanalysed the 5' RACE reads using MiXCR and keeps one entry per CDR3 protein. The sample records about 830,000 distinct CDR3 sequences, around two thirds being singletons. The TCR was taken from a man aged 25 to 45 in good health. Sequences were obtained from blood.

CDR3 protein: CASSLGVGMDYDEQFF. CDR3 bases: TGTGCCAGCAGCTTAGGAGTTGGTATGGACTACGATGAGCAGTTCTTC. V usage is TRBV11-2 and J usage is TRBJ2-1; tentatively, D is TRBD2 (6 bases). This CDR3 has 16 residues. The germline gives CDR1 SGHAT, CDR2 FQNNGV. The variable domain in full, with the rest retrieved from reference TRBV11-2 and TRBJ2-1, is EAGVAQSPRYKIIEKRQSVAFWCNPISGHATLYWYQQILGQGPKLLIQFQNNGVVDDSQLPKDRFSAERLKGVDSTLKIQPAKLEDSAVYLCASSLGVGMDYDEQFFGPGTRLTVL.